Below are 23 T cell receptor beta chains sequenced from a single sample in a study of blood T cell repertoires in COVID-19. The repertoire was sequenced with immunoSEQ multiplex PCR; TCRdb's copy has only in-frame clones and lacks some. The table includes about 140,000 clones, about 85% detected once. Sequenced sample: peripheral blood. The receptors stem from a human donor in a cohort sampled during active COVID-19.

The genes are TRBV15 and TRBJ2-7; 8 positions match TRBD1. CDR1 is LNHNV, CDR2 YYDKDF, per germline (reference sequence). Trimming removed 4 bases from V and 2 bases from J; junction bases left unmatched: 4. The CDR3 is 14 residues long. CDR3 loop: CATSTDRGPYEQYF. CDR3 in DNA: TGTGCCACCAGCACTGACAGGGGCCCCTACGAGCAGTACTTC.

The rearrangement uses TRBV27 and TRBJ2-7; 8 positions agree with TRBD1. The length of the CDR3 is 15 residues. The V gene end was trimmed by 6 bases and the J gene end by 0 bases; junction bases not matched to a gene: 7. The germline V gene has CDR1 MNHEY and CDR2 SMNVEV (reference sequence). The CDR3 DNA sequence: TGTGCCAGCAGCCCCAGACAGGGGAGCTCCTACGAGCAGTACTTC. It specifies CASSPRQGSSYEQYF.

The chain is built from TRBV6-6 and TRBJ2-3; 7 positions match TRBD2. CDR3 length: 14 residues. In germline, CDR1 is MNHNY, CDR2 SVGAGI (reference sequence). V lost 5 bases, J lost 5 bases, and 7 bases stayed unmatched. As DNA, the CDR3 is TGTGCCAGCAGTAGCGGGATTAAGGTAGATACGCAGTATTTT. Translated: CASSSGIKVDTQYF.

The V and J genes are TRBV9 and TRBJ2-4, with D possibly matching TRBD1 (7 bases). The CDR3 is made up of 15 amino acids. Germline loops: CDR1 SGDLS, CDR2 YYNGEE. V shed 2 bases and J shed 5 bases, with 14 bases lying between them. The CDR3, as DNA: TGTGCCAGCAGCGTCAAGACCAGGGGGGAAAACATTCAGTACTTC. Its protein is CASSVKTRGENIQYF.

The chain carries TRBV5-1 and TRBJ1-1; possibly TRBD1 for D (5 bases). CDR1 SGHRS and CDR2 YFSETQ come from the germline V gene. The CDR3 is 15 residues long. Trimming removed 4 bases at V and 5 bases at J, with 18 bases between. In DNA, the CDR3 is TGCGCCAGCAGCCCCGTTACTGCGGGGGTGACTGAAGCTTTCTTT. Protein sequence: CASSPVTAGVTEAFF.

This clone has just a few counts. The chain employs TRBV28 and TRBJ2-1; D gene unclear. The germline V gene encodes CDR1 MDHEN and CDR2 SYDVKM. V shed 1 base and J shed 8 bases, with 9 bases lying between them. This CDR3 has 13 amino acids. CDR3 in amino acids: CASSLSPADEQFF. In nucleotides, the CDR3 is TGTGCCAGCAGTTTATCCCCTGCGGATGAGCAGTTCTTC.

The chain has TRBV2 and TRBJ1-3; TRBD1 matches at 7 bases. CDR1 is SNHLY and CDR2 is FYNNEI in the germline V gene. V dropped 8 bases and J dropped 6; count of bases not matched to a gene: 13. This CDR3 is 15 amino acids long. The CDR3 sequence: CASSMDRFFTNTIYF. CDR3 DNA: TGTGCCAGCTCAATGGACAGGTTTTTCACAAACACCATATATTTT.

The genes are TRBV19 and TRBJ1-5; no clear D. Germline CDR1 reads LNHDA; CDR2 reads SQIVND (reference sequence). The CDR3 runs 15 residues. The V gene lost 2 bases and the J gene lost 5 bases, with 13 bases spanning the gap. CDR3 in amino acids: CASSIRHNRDQPQHF. CDR3 in DNA: TGTGCCAGTAGTATACGGCACAATCGGGATCAGCCCCAGCATTTT.

The chain links TRBV5-1 to TRBJ2-5; possible D gene TRBD2, 5 bases. This CDR3 has 14 amino acids. Trimming removed 4 bases from V and 5 bases from J, with 15 bases in between. Per germline, CDR1 SGHRS and CDR2 YFSETQ. CDR3 DNA sequence: TGCGCCAGCAGCCAAGGACTCTCGGGGGAGACCCAGTACTTC. Translation: CASSQGLSGETQYF.

This clone has only a few counts. The rearrangement uses TRBV7-6 and TRBJ2-5; the D is unclear. This CDR3 has 12 amino acids. Germline V gene sequence: CDR1 SGHVS, CDR2 FNYEAQ. V was cut by 1 base and J by 5 bases, with 5 bases left in between. This CDR3 reads CASSLDRETQYF. The CDR3 DNA sequence: TGTGCCAGCAGCTTAGACCGGGAGACCCAGTACTTC.

The rearrangement links TRBV6-5 to TRBJ1-6; D might be TRBD1 (6 bases). Germline V lookup: CDR1 MNHEY, CDR2 SVGAGI. V was trimmed by 8 bases and J by 8 bases, leaving 13 bases between them. This CDR3 comprises 13 residues. The CDR3 reads CASRTETYSPLHF. DNA for the CDR3: TGTGCCAGCCGGACAGAGACATATTCACCCCTCCACTTT.

The chain uses TRBV6-6 and TRBJ1-5; TRBD1 might be the D (5 bases). Germline-derived CDR1 and CDR2 are MNHNY and SVGAGI (reference sequence). The CDR3 has 15 residues. With 7 bases removed from V and 4 bases from J, the gap between germline ends came to 17 bases. The CDR3 sequence: CASIDVGTLNQPQHF. DNA of the CDR3: TGTGCCAGCATTGATGTAGGGACTCTTAATCAGCCCCAGCATTTT.

As regards this clone: A read error may account for a junction end that differs from germline. CDR3 protein: CASSLAWATGELFF. As DNA, the CDR3 is TGTGCTAGCAGCTTAGCGTGGGCTACCGGGGAGCTGTTTTTT. The gene calls are TRBV7-7 and TRBJ2-2; D is perhaps TRBD2 (5 bases). The CDR3 contains 14 residues. Germline V gene sequence: CDR1 SSHAT, CDR2 FNYEAQ (reference sequence).

The rearrangement joins TRBV19 to TRBJ1-1; TRBD1 aligns across 8 bases. The V and J ends lost 3 bases and 5 bases, in that order; junction bases with no gene match: 5. The length of the CDR3 is 14 residues. Per germline, CDR1 LNHDA and CDR2 SQIVND (reference sequence). In DNA, the CDR3 is TGTGCCAGTAGTATTGGACAGGGCGGGACTGAAGCTTTCTTT. Translating it yields CASSIGQGGTEAFF. The variable domain in full, with the rest retrieved from reference TRBV19 and TRBJ1-1, is DGGITQSPKYLFRKEGQNVTLSCEQNLNHDAMYWYRQDPGQGLRLIYYSQIVNDFQKGDIAEGYSVSREKKESFPLTVTSAQKNPTAFYLCASSIGQGGTEAFFGQGTRLTVV.

The chain joins TRBV2 to TRBJ2-2, with D tentatively TRBD1 (5 bases). There are 14 residues in the CDR3. V dropped 7 bases and J dropped 0 bases, with 9 bases sitting between them. CDR1 is SNHLY and CDR2 is FYNNEI in the germline V gene. CDR3 sequence: CASKRQSNTGELFF. The CDR3 region has the DNA TGTGCCAGCAAGAGACAGTCGAACACCGGGGAGCTGTTTTTT. Full variable domain (remainder filled in from reference TRBV2 and TRBJ2-2): EPEVTQTPSHQVTQMGQEVILRCVPISNHLYFYWYRQILGQKVEFLVSFYNNEISEKSEIFDDQFSVERPDGSNFTLKIRSTKLEDSAMYFCASKRQSNTGELFFGEGSRLTVL.

This clone was detected only a few times. Mismatch with germline at one junction end may stem from a read error. This chain uses TRBV7-7 with TRBJ2-5; TRBD2 aligns across 7 bases. The CDR3 spans 15 residues. Germline-derived CDR1 and CDR2 are SSHAT and FNYEAQ (reference sequence). This CDR3 is CASSQLGGNQETQYF. In nucleotides, the CDR3 is TGTGCTAGCAGCCAACTGGGGGGGAACCAAGAGACCCAGTACTTC.

The chain combines TRBV7-8 with TRBJ2-5; TRBD1 is a possible D gene (6 bases). Trimming shortened V by 5 bases and J by 10 bases, and 17 bases separated the two germline ends. Germline CDR1 is SGHVS and CDR2 is FQNEAQ. The CDR3 is made up of 13 amino acids. The CDR3 DNA reads TGTGCCAGCAGCGTTGGACAGAGGGGGATCCAGTACTTC. It is translated as CASSVGQRGIQYF.

The chain joins TRBV21-1 to TRBJ1-2. TRBV21-1 is classified as a pseudogene. This CDR3 contains 14 residues. The CDR3 reads CASSKYPDFAGYTF. The DNA of the CDR3 is TGTGCCAGCAGCAAATATCCAGACTTCGCTGGCTACACCTTC.

This clone was recorded once. The rearrangement uses TRBV27 and TRBJ2-1, with TRBD2 matching 12 bases. The CDR3 totals 16 residues. With V trimmed by 4 bases and J by 4 bases, 5 bases remained unmatched. Germline values: CDR1 MNHEY, CDR2 SMNVEV (reference sequence). In DNA form, the CDR3 reads TGTGCCAGCAGTTCGCCGACTAGCGGGAGTTACAATGAGCAGTTCTTC. This encodes CASSSPTSGSYNEQFF.

V gene TRBV4-2 combines with J gene TRBJ2-2; D possibly corresponds to TRBD1 (6 bases). Germline V CDR1 and CDR2: LGHNA, YNFKEQ. Between the trimmed V and J ends, which lost 3 bases and 8 bases, there was a span of 19 bases. This CDR3 comprises 16 residues. The CDR3 spells CASSHPPQGQAGELFF. The DNA for the CDR3 is TGTGCCAGCAGCCATCCACCCCAGGGGCAGGCGGGGGAGCTGTTTTTT.

The rearrangement uses TRBV12-3 or TRBV12-4 and TRBJ2-2, with D unclear. Trimming removed 7 bases from V and 7 bases from J, with 7 bases in between. This CDR3 is built from 11 residues. CDR3 amino acids: CASTSYGELFF. The CDR3 bases are TGTGCCAGCACCTCCTACGGGGAGCTGTTTTTT.

CDR3 region: CASSFGTSGNGGELFF. The DNA for the CDR3 is TGTGCCAGCAGCTTCGGGACTAGCGGGAATGGCGGGGAGCTGTTTTTT. V is TRBV9 and J is TRBJ2-2, with 13 bases lining up with TRBD2. There are 16 residues in the CDR3. V dropped 4 bases and J dropped 7; count of bases not matched to a gene: 7. Germline V lookup: CDR1 SGDLS, CDR2 YYNGEE.

V usage is TRBV5-4 and J usage is TRBJ1-1; D might be TRBD1 (6 bases). V was shortened by 4 bases and J by 1 base, with 14 bases between the two germline ends. The CDR3 spans 15 residues. CDR1 and CDR2 (germline): SGHNT, YYREEE (reference sequence). The DNA for the CDR3 is TGTGCCAGCAGCCCCCCAGGGGCTTCGAACACTGAAGCTTTCTTT. Translation: CASSPPGASNTEAFF.